This is a list of T cell receptor beta chains from one sample in a study of radiotherapy plus CTLA-4 blockade in lung cancer. Sequencing was performed with immunoSEQ multiplex PCR; in TCRdb, only in-frame clones are kept and a portion is missing. The sample includes about 53,000 clones, 84% of them seen just once. The sequenced sample was peripheral blood, obtained from a patient treated with radiotherapy plus ipilimumab. Every receptor here comes from a human donor with non-small cell lung cancer whose response to radiotherapy plus ipilimumab could not be evaluated. CDR3s include the opening cysteine and the closing phenylalanine or tryptophan. D genes are given only for firm matches. The size field is filled for only some rows; it gives once, few, many or a size class.

size: -; D: TRBD1; J: TRBJ1-2; V: TRBV7-3; DNA: TGTGCCAGCAGCCCGGGACAGGGATTCGGCTACACCTTC; CDR3: CASSPGQGFGYTF
size: few; D: TRBD2; J: TRBJ2-2; V: TRBV4-2; DNA: TGTGCCAGCAGCCACCTGGGACTAGCGTCGAACACCGGGGAGCTGTTTTTT; CDR3: CASSHLGLASNTGELFF
size: -; D: -; J: TRBJ1-3; V: TRBV5-4; DNA: TGTGCCAGCAGTGGACAATCGACAAATAAGGCCAACACCATATATTTT; CDR3: CASSGQSTNKANTIYF
size: -; D: -; J: TRBJ1-2; V: TRBV28; DNA: TGTGCCAGCAGGAGAAACAGGGTCTATGGCTACACCTTC; CDR3: CASRRNRVYGYTF
size: -; D: -; J: TRBJ2-1; V: TRBV28; DNA: TGTGCCAGCAGTCACTACCCTAGCCGGGAGCAGTTCTTC; CDR3: CASSHYPSREQFF
size: -; D: -; J: TRBJ2-5; V: TRBV27; DNA: TGTGCCAGCAGTCCCAGAGGACACGATGGTTGGGAGACCCAGTACTTC; CDR3: CASSPRGHDGWETQYF
size: -; D: -; J: TRBJ1-5; V: TRBV19; DNA: TGTGCCAGTAGTATTCCGTATGACAGGTTGGGGCCCCAGCATTTT; CDR3: CASSIPYDRLGPQHF
size: -; D: TRBD2; J: TRBJ2-1; V: TRBV7-3; DNA: TGTGCCAGCAGCTTAAACGCGGGAGGGGTGAATGAGCAGTTCTTC; CDR3: CASSLNAGGVNEQFF
size: -; D: TRBD2; J: TRBJ2-7; V: TRBV19; DNA: TGTGCCAGTAAGTTAATAGCGGGAGCCTACGAGCAGTACTTC; CDR3: CASKLIAGAYEQYF
size: -; D: -; J: TRBJ1-1; V: TRBV28; DNA: TGTGCCAGCAGGGGTCAGGCGGGCAGCCCGAACACTGAAGCTTTCTTT; CDR3: CASRGQAGSPNTEAFF
size: -; D: TRBD1; J: TRBJ1-2; V: TRBV14; DNA: TGTGCCAGCAGCCAAGCAACAGGGGGCATCTATGGCTACACCTTC; CDR3: CASSQATGGIYGYTF
size: once; D: -; J: TRBJ1-5; V: TRBV7-2; DNA: TGTGCCAGCAGTCAGCGGACCGACCTGAGCAATCAGCCCCAGCATTTT; CDR3: CASSQRTDLSNQPQHF
size: -; D: TRBD1; J: TRBJ2-7; V: TRBV5-1; DNA: TGCGCCAGCAGCTTGGCCCCCCTACAGGGGATTGACGAGCAGTACTTC; CDR3: CASSLAPLQGIDEQYF
size: -; D: -; J: TRBJ1-1; V: TRBV19; DNA: TGTGCCAGTAGTATGTTTCGGGGGGGGAACACTGAAGCTTTCTTT; CDR3: CASSMFRGGNTEAFF
size: -; D: -; J: TRBJ2-5; V: TRBV11-1; DNA: TGTGCCAGCAGCTTAGGAGGAAAAGAGACCCAGTACTTC; CDR3: CASSLGGKETQYF
size: -; D: TRBD1; J: TRBJ1-1; V: TRBV28; DNA: TGTGCCAGCAGTTTAGGAGGGACAGGAGAGAACACTGAAGCTTTCTTT; CDR3: CASSLGGTGENTEAFF
size: -; D: TRBD1; J: TRBJ1-2; V: TRBV15; DNA: TGTGCCACCAGTTGGGACAGGGTCTATGGCTACACCTTC; CDR3: CATSWDRVYGYTF
size: -; D: TRBD1; J: TRBJ1-1; V: TRBV27; DNA: TGTGCCAGCATCGGGGCGACAGGGGGCGCAGAGTTGGACACTGAAGCTTTCTTT; CDR3: CASIGATGGAELDTEAFF
size: -; D: -; J: TRBJ2-3; V: TRBV6-6; DNA: TGTGCCAGCAGTTACCCGGGGGGCACAGATACGCAGTATTTT; CDR3: CASSYPGGTDTQYF
size: -; D: TRBD2; J: TRBJ2-3; V: TRBV4-3; DNA: TGCGCCAGCAGCCGGGGGGGGGAGAGTTGGGATACGCAGTATTTT; CDR3: CASSRGGESWDTQYF
size: -; D: TRBD2; J: TRBJ2-7; V: TRBV4-3; DNA: TGCGCCAGCAGCCAAGCGGCTAGCGGGAGCTACGAGCAGTACTTC; CDR3: CASSQAASGSYEQYF
size: -; D: -; J: TRBJ1-3; V: TRBV9; DNA: TGTGCCAGCAGCGTGGGGGGGGACGGAAACACCATATATTTT; CDR3: CASSVGGDGNTIYF
size: -; D: -; J: TRBJ2-1; V: TRBV19; DNA: TGTGCCAGTAGTATAGTTGAGGGTTTCTCCGGGTACAATGAGCAGTTCTTC; CDR3: CASSIVEGFSGYNEQFF
size: -; D: -; J: TRBJ1-1; V: TRBV2; DNA: TGTGCCAGCAATTTAGACAGGATGAACACTGAAGCTTTCTTT; CDR3: CASNLDRMNTEAFF
size: -; D: TRBD2; J: TRBJ2-1; V: TRBV29-1; DNA: TGCAGCGTCCCGGGACTAGCGGGCAATAATGAGCAGTTCTTC; CDR3: CSVPGLAGNNEQFF
size: -; D: TRBD1; J: TRBJ2-7; V: TRBV5-1; DNA: TGCGCCAGCAGCTGGACCCTAGCAGGGGGATTCTACGAGCAGTACTTC; CDR3: CASSWTLAGGFYEQYF
size: -; D: TRBD1; J: TRBJ2-4; V: TRBV18; DNA: TGTGCCAGCTCACCACGGGTTCCCAGGGGGCTAAATTTAGCCAAAAACATTCAGTACTTC; CDR3: CASSPRVPRGLNLAKNIQYF
size: -; D: TRBD2; J: TRBJ2-5; V: TRBV4-3; DNA: TGCGCCAGCAGCCAAGATTCCCTAGCGGGAGTGTGGGAGCAGTACTTC; CDR3: CASSQDSLAGVWEQYF
size: -; D: -; J: TRBJ1-1; V: TRBV14; DNA: TGTGCCAGCAGCCAAGCGTGGGGGGAACGGAACACTGAAGCTTTCTTT; CDR3: CASSQAWGERNTEAFF
size: -; D: -; J: TRBJ1-5; V: TRBV28; DNA: TGTGCCAGCAGTTTAATGAGGGGGGGGATAGCAAATCAGCCCCAGCATTTT; CDR3: CASSLMRGGIANQPQHF
size: -; D: TRBD1; J: TRBJ1-5; V: TRBV29-1; DNA: TGCAGCGCAAAGACAGGGGATGGACAGCCCCAGCATTTT; CDR3: CSAKTGDGQPQHF
size: once; D: TRBD1; J: TRBJ2-7; V: TRBV18; DNA: TGTGCCAGCTCACCATCGGACAGGGTTTTGAGCTCCTACGAGCAGTACTTC; CDR3: CASSPSDRVLSSYEQYF
size: -; D: TRBD2; J: TRBJ2-7; V: TRBV4-3; DNA: TGCGCCAGCAGCCAAGATATAGCGGGAGGTGGTAACTACGAGCAGTACTTC; CDR3: CASSQDIAGGGNYEQYF
size: -; D: TRBD1; J: TRBJ1-2; V: TRBV6-1; DNA: TGTGCCAGCAGTGAAGCAGCGACAGGGATCTATGGCTACACCTTC; CDR3: CASSEAATGIYGYTF
size: once; D: TRBD2; J: TRBJ2-3; V: TRBV11-3; DNA: TGTGCCAGCAGCCCCGGGACTAGCGGGAGGACAGATACGCAGTATTTT; CDR3: CASSPGTSGRTDTQYF
size: once; D: -; J: TRBJ1-1; V: TRBV6-1; DNA: TGTGCCAGCAGTTCAATCACTGAAGCTTTCTTT; CDR3: CASSSITEAFF
size: -; D: TRBD1; J: TRBJ1-2; V: TRBV6-6; DNA: TGTGCCAGCAGTTACTTGGGGACAGTTAACTATGGCTACACCTTC; CDR3: CASSYLGTVNYGYTF
size: -; D: -; J: TRBJ2-1; V: TRBV7-9; DNA: TGTGCCAGCAGCTACCGGCCGCGGGAGCAGTTCTTC; CDR3: CASSYRPREQFF
size: -; D: TRBD2; J: TRBJ2-7; V: TRBV6-5; DNA: TGTGCCAGCAGTCTAGCGGGAGCACCCGAGCAGTACTTC; CDR3: CASSLAGAPEQYF
size: -; D: -; J: TRBJ1-5; V: TRBV28; DNA: TGTGCCAGCAGGGTCAACGACATGCCCCAGCATTTT; CDR3: CASRVNDMPQHF
size: once; D: -; J: TRBJ1-1; V: TRBV2; DNA: TGTGCCAGCAGTGAAGCTTTCAGGGCCACTGAAGCTTTCTTT; CDR3: CASSEAFRATEAFF
size: -; D: -; J: TRBJ2-7; V: TRBV9; DNA: TGTGCCAGCAGCGTAGCTACGACGGGTGGCGAGCAGTACTTC; CDR3: CASSVATTGGEQYF
size: -; D: -; J: TRBJ1-1; V: TRBV28; DNA: TGTGCCAGCAGCTCCCCAGGAGGGTTCTACACTGAAGCTTTCTTT; CDR3: CASSSPGGFYTEAFF
size: -; D: TRBD1; J: TRBJ2-1; V: TRBV10-3; DNA: TGTGCCGCCCAAGGGGGCTTAGGGTACAATGAGCAGTTCTTC; CDR3: CAAQGGLGYNEQFF
size: once; D: -; J: TRBJ2-2; V: TRBV10-2; DNA: TGCGCCAGCAGTGAGAAGAGGTCGGTCACCGGGGAGCTGTTTTTT; CDR3: CASSEKRSVTGELFF
size: few; D: TRBD2; J: TRBJ2-1; V: TRBV14; DNA: TGTGCCAGCAGCCAGGGACTAGCGGGAGATTACAATGAGCAGTTCTTC; CDR3: CASSQGLAGDYNEQFF
size: -; D: -; J: TRBJ2-2; V: TRBV10-3; DNA: TGTGCCATCAGTGGTCAGGACACCGGGGAGCTGTTTTTT; CDR3: CAISGQDTGELFF
size: -; D: TRBD2; J: TRBJ2-5; V: TRBV5-8; DNA: TGTGCCAGCAGCTTGGATCTGCGGGAGAGTGTTTTGGGCGAGACCCAGTACTTC; CDR3: CASSLDLRESVLGETQYF
size: -; D: -; J: TRBJ1-5; V: TRBV28; DNA: TGTGCCAGCAGTTTCACCGTGGACTTGCAGCCCCAGCATTTT; CDR3: CASSFTVDLQPQHF
size: few; D: TRBD1; J: TRBJ1-2; V: TRBV28; DNA: TGTGCCAGCAGATTGACAGGGTCCTATGGCTACACCTTC; CDR3: CASRLTGSYGYTF